The 7 T cell receptor beta chains reported below all come from one sample, sequenced in a study of blood T cells in healthy people across ages. A sample-barcoded 5' primer and a J-beta primer mix were used in a second PCR of about 7 to 12 cycles. TCRdb reprocessed the 5' RACE reads with MiXCR, giving one entry per CDR3 protein. Of approximately 780,000 distinct CDR3 sequences listed, about a quarter are singletons. The sample also formed part of further work on T cells of mothers and their children.

The source material was blood. The receptor source for this set is a boy younger than 18 in good health.

The CDR3 bases are TGCAGCGAGCAGGGGGCGAACCAAGAGACCCAGTACTTC. This translates into CSEQGANQETQYF. This chain uses TRBV29-1 with TRBJ2-5; 8 bases match TRBD1. J gave up 0 bases and V 7 bases, and 4 bases lay outside the gene matches. The CDR3 is 13 amino acids. Germline CDR1 and CDR2: SQVTM and ANQGSEA.

With respect to this clonotype: Its ends do not fully match the called genes, so a read error is possible. The rearrangement joins TRBV5-1 to TRBJ2-5; TRBD2 might be the D (6 bases). Per germline, CDR1 SGHRS and CDR2 YFSETQ. The length of the CDR3 is 19 residues. The CDR3 DNA reads TGTGCCAGCAGCTTGGATTGGAGGGCGGTACAAGAACGATCGGAGACCCAGTACTTC. Translated, it gives CASSLDWRAVQERSETQYF.

The gene calls are TRBV25-1 and TRBJ2-4; tentatively, D is TRBD2 (6 bases). The ends were cut back, 4 bases at V and 2 bases at J, with 12 bases in the middle. From germline, CDR1 is MGHDK and CDR2 SYGVNS. CDR3 length: 15 residues. This chain's CDR3 is CASSGIGGTKNIQYF. Here the CDR3 DNA reads TGTGCCAGCAGTGGGATTGGGGGGACCAAAAACATTCAGTACTTC.

The J gene is TRBJ2-3, the V gene TRBV12-3 or TRBV12-4, with a tentative D call TRBD1 (6 bases). V was trimmed by 3 bases and J by 2 bases, leaving 12 bases between them. This CDR3 has 15 amino acids. The CDR3 sequence is CASSFRDTYTDTQYF. Written as DNA, the CDR3 is TGTGCCAGCAGTTTCCGGGACACGTACACAGATACGCAGTATTTT.

The chain uses TRBV21-1 and TRBJ2-5; the DNA was not compared with TRBD1, the D call given in the table. TRBV21-1 is listed as a pseudogene. The length of the CDR3 is 16 residues. For the CDR3, the DNA is TGTGCCAGCAGCAAAGGGTACAGGGAGGACCAAGAGACCCAGTACTTC. This gives the protein CASSKGYREDQETQYF.

This clonotype was detected only a few times. V and J are TRBV6-1 and TRBJ2-1, with D unclear. Trimming pared 7 bases from V and 1 base from J, leaving 8 bases between. Germline lookup yields CDR1 MNHNS and CDR2 SASEGT. The CDR3 runs 13 residues. CDR3 in amino acids: CASTQSSYNEQFF. CDR3 in DNA: TGTGCCAGCACTCAAAGTTCCTACAATGAGCAGTTCTTC.

The chain links TRBV9 to TRBJ2-7; D is perhaps TRBD1 (9 bases). The J call may be incorrect, as the DNA end agrees better with TRBJ2-1. The CDR3 extends over 16 amino acids. CDR1 is SGDLS, CDR2 YYNGEE, per germline. The CDR3 DNA reads TGTGCCAGCAGCCCCGGGGGGGGACAGGGCTACAATGAGCAGTTCTTC. Translating it yields CASSPGGGQGYNEQFF.